The present entry profiles one T cell receptor (beta chain) with its context. What it binds is not known. The data stem from a study of beta chain features in type 1 diabetes. The CDR3 extends over 14 amino acids. Germline assignment: CDR1 MDHEN and CDR2 SYDVKM. J lost 15 bases, V lost 5 bases, and 16 bases had no gene match. Of the isolated RNA, all was reverse transcribed, and so the sequenced material was expressed TCRB transcripts. Repertoires were generated with immunoSEQ multiplex PCR, while TCRdb's copy carries only in-frame clones and drops some. Seen here are roughly 350,000 clones, more than 9.5% observed once, and the top ten hold over 0.015%. General study points: Shorter TCRB CDR3s, moderately but significantly so, were found in Type 1 diabetes patients in all four CD4+ subsets.

This receptor was taken from a woman in her twenties or thirties in good health. Sequenced input: naive CD4+ T cells from blood. V gene TRBV28 combines with J gene TRBJ2-1, with 7 bases that match TRBD1. Written as DNA, the CDR3 is TGTGCCAGCAGTCCAAGACAGGGTCGGGCTAGCAGGTTCTTC. Amino acid sequence: CASSPRQGRASRFF.